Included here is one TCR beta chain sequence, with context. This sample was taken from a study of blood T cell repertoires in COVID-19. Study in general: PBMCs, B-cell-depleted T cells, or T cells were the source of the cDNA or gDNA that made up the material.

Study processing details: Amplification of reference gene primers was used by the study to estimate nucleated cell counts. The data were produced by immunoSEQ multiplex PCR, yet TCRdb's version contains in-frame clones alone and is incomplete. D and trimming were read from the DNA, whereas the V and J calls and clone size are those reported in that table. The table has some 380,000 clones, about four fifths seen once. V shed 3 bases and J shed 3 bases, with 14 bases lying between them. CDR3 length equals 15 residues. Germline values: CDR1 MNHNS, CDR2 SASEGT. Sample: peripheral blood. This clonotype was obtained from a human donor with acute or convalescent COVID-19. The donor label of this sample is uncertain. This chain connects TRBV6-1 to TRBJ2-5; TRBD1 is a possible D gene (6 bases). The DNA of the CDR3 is TGTGCCAGCAGTGATCTGGGACATGTTAAAGAGACCCAGTACTTC. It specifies CASSDLGHVKETQYF.